This TCR beta chain was sequenced during a study of Ad26.COV2.S vaccination and SARS-CoV-2 variants. Study outcomes and limitations: Breadth, reportedly substantial, characterized the spike-specific CD8+ and CD4+ T cell responses after vaccination. Vaccine recipients showed a spike-specific TCR breadth that was higher than in placebo recipients. Non-spike TCR breadth showed similarity between vaccine and placebo recipients.

This clone was seen only once. Its antigen is undetermined. TCRdb's copy holds only in-frame clones and misses some; the assay was immunoSEQ multiplex PCR. The sample has approximately 340,000 clones; about 92% are singletons. Germline lookup yields CDR1 SGHTA and CDR2 FQGNSA. After removal of 5 bases from V and 7 bases from J, the junction contained 9 bases not matched to a gene. CDR3 length: 14 residues. The chain is built from TRBV7-2 and TRBJ1-2; 8 bases map to TRBD1. The starting material was peripheral blood, obtained after recovery from COVID-19. The clonotype originates from a human donor who had recovered from COVID-19. In nucleotides, the CDR3 is TGTGCCAGCAGCGCCTTGACAGGGGCCGCTGGCTACACCTTC. Its protein is CASSALTGAAGYTF.